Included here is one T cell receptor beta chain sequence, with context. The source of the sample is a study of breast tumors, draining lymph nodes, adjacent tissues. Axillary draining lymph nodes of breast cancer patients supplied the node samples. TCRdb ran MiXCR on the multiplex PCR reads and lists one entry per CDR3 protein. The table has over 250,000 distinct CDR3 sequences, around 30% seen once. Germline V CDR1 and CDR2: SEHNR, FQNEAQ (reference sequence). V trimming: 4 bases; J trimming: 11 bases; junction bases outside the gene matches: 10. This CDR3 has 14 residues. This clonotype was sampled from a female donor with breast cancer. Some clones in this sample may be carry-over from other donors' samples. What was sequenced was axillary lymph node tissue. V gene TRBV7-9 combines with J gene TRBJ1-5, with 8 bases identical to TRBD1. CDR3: CASSSRTGKETQHF. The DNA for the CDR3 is TGTGCCAGCAGCTCACGGACAGGGAAAGAGACCCAGCATTTT.